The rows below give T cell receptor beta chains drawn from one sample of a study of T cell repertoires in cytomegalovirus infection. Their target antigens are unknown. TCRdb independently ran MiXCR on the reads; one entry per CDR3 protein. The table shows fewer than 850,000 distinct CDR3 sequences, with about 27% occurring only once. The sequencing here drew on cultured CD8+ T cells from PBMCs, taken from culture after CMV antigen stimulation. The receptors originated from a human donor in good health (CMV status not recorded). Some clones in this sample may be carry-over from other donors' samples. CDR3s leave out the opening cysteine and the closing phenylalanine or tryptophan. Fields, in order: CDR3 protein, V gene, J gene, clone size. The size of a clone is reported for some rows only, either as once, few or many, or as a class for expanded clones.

CDR3: ASSHWDSQETQY
V: TRBV4-1
J: TRBJ2-5
size: few

CDR3: ASSFSTWTGANTGELF
V: TRBV7-3
J: TRBJ2-2
size: .

CDR3: ASSARTSGGYNEQF
V: TRBV11-3
J: TRBJ2-1
size: few

CDR3: ASSLKMGGLNSPLH
V: TRBV7-8
J: TRBJ1-6
size: .

CDR3: ASSQGRGEYNEQF
V: TRBV7-9
J: TRBJ2-1
size: .

CDR3: ASSQDWQGVGTDTQY
V: TRBV4-3
J: TRBJ2-3
size: many

CDR3: ASRELAGDTGELF
V: TRBV6-2/TRBV6-3
J: TRBJ2-2
size: few

CDR3: AISETGGSNQPQH
V: TRBV10-3
J: TRBJ1-5
size: .

CDR3: ASSSGTVPYNEQF
V: TRBV12-3/TRBV12-4
J: TRBJ2-1
size: many

CDR3: ASSLSGMGEAF
V: TRBV7-3
J: TRBJ1-1
size: few